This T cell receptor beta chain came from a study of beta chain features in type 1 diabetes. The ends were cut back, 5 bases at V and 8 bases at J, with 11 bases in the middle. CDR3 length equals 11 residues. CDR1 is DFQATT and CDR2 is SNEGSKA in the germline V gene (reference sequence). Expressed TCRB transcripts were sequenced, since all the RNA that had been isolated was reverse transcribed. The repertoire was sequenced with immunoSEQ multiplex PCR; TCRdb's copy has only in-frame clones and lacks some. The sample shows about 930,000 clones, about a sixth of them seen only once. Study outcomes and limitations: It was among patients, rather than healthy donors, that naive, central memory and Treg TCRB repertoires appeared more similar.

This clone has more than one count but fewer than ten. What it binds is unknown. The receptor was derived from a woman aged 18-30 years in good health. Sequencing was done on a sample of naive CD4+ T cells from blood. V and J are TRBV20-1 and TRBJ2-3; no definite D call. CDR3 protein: CSALGIGTQYF. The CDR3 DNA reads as TGCAGTGCTCTGGGCATTGGTACGCAGTATTTT.